This T cell receptor beta chain was retrieved from a study of T cells in Graves' hyperthyroidism and ophthalmopathy. Amplified TCR beta CDR3 regions derived from RNA transcripts. Carried out on the TCR CDR3, a first-round RT-PCR used the HTBI primer set. TCRdb re-called the multiplex PCR reads with MiXCR, one entry per CDR3 protein. In the table there are 690,000 or so distinct CDR3 sequences, roughly a sixth of which are singletons. The germline V gene has CDR1 LGHDT and CDR2 YNNKEL (reference sequence). The CDR3 runs 14 residues. V was clipped by 5 bases and J by 6 bases, with 17 bases between them. Patients aged 18 to 65 had newly diagnosed hyperthyroidism of under 2 months' duration. This clonotype was detected many times.

The V gene is TRBV3-1, the J gene TRBJ2-7, with D possibly TRBD2 on 6 matching bases. The sequencing input was blood. The origin of this receptor is a woman aged 50 to 60 with Graves' hyperthyroidism that later progressed to Graves' ophthalmopathy. CDR3: CASSYGTLASEQYF. The CDR3 coding sequence is TGTGCCAGCAGCTACGGGACTTTGGCCAGCGAGCAGTACTTC.